This T cell receptor (beta chain) comes out of a study of T-cell reconstitution after alpha-beta-depleted transplantation in children. Overall study results and limits: Several hundred expanded graft clones reportedly gave rise to the alpha-beta T cells present about two months after transplant. Recipient T cells and thymic progenitors that survived gave rise to the high TCRbeta diversity observed at day 60 in some patients.

Construction of the TCRbeta library involved unique molecular identifiers. One entry per CDR3 protein, called by TCRdb with MiXCR from the PCR reads. The sample shows about 300,000 distinct CDR3 sequences, around 9.1% of them seen only once. Germline loops: CDR1 MDHEN, CDR2 SYDVKM. Deletions cut 5 bases from V and 5 bases from J, with 21 bases between. This CDR3 has 16 amino acids. Of note for this clonotype: What it binds is unknown.

This specimen consisted of PBMCs, obtained before TCRalphabeta/CD19-depleted stem cell transplant. This clonotype was obtained from a boy under two years old with acute myeloid leukemia, due to receive a stem cell transplant. The chain links TRBV28 to TRBJ2-5; TRBD2 might be the D (5 bases). The CDR3 reads CASSPDFNPPYETQYF. The DNA of the CDR3 is TGTGCCAGCAGTCCGGACTTTAACCCTCCCTACGAGACCCAGTACTTC. Full variable domain (outside the CDR3, taken from reference TRBV28 and TRBJ2-5): DVKVTQSSRYLVKRTGEKVFLECVQDMDHENMFWYRQDPGLGLRLIYFSYDVKMKEKGDIPEGYSVSREKKERFSLILESASTNQTSMYLCASSPDFNPPYETQYFGPGTRLLVL.